The 22 T cell receptor beta chains in this list originate from one sample, sequenced in a study of cytomegalovirus exposure and HLA in healthy donors. PCR was performed using 60 Vbeta and 13 Jbeta primers. Method: immunoSEQ multiplex PCR; TCRdb's copy keeps in-frame clones and lacks some. This sample has roughly 160,000 clones, with approximately 82% found just once. The sequencing input was PBMCs. Receptor source: a middle-aged woman in good health and CMV-seropositive.

In its sample, this clone was seen a few times. The chain links TRBV5-1 to TRBJ2-3; 8 bases are a match to TRBD1. CDR1 SGHRS and CDR2 YFSETQ come from the germline V gene. The V segment lost 2 bases and the J segment 3 bases; nucleotides outside the gene matches: 5. This CDR3 comprises 15 residues. In nucleotides, the CDR3 is TGCGCCAGCAGCTTACCGACAGGGGTGACAGATACGCAGTATTTT. Translated, it gives CASSLPTGVTDTQYF.

The rearrangement links TRBV28 to TRBJ1-4; D not certain. The CDR3 totals 13 residues. The V gene's germline CDR1 is MDHEN and CDR2 SYDVKM. V was clipped by 10 bases and J by 2 bases, with 11 bases between them. The CDR3 loop reads CATEGSTNEKLFF. CDR3 DNA: TGTGCCACCGAAGGGAGCACTAATGAAAAACTGTTTTTT.

This clone was seen a few times. V gene TRBV15 combines with J gene TRBJ1-1; no clear D. CDR3 length: 11 residues. The ends were cut back, 0 bases at V and 8 bases at J, with 4 bases in the middle. The germline CDR1 and CDR2 sequences are LNHNV and YYDKDF (reference sequence). CDR3 protein: CATSRELEAFF. The CDR3 nucleotides are TGTGCCACCAGCAGAGAGCTAGAAGCTTTCTTT.

This clone has more than one count but fewer than ten. In DNA, the CDR3 is TGTGCCAGCAGCTCAGGCTATGGCTACACCTTC. Its protein is CASSSGYGYTF. The genes are TRBV7-2 and TRBJ1-2; D not resolved. The V gene lost 4 bases and the J gene lost 4 bases, with 4 bases spanning the gap. This CDR3 has 11 residues. CDR1 SGHTA and CDR2 FQGNSA come from the germline V gene. The full variable domain, with the rest looked up from reference TRBV7-2 and TRBJ1-2, is GAGVSQSPSNKVTEKGKDVELRCDPISGHTALYWYRQSLGQGLEFLIYFQGNSAPDKSGLPSDRFSAERTGGSVSTLTIQRTQQEDSAVYLCASSSGYGYTFGSGTRLTVV.

This sequence joins TRBV2 and TRBJ2-1, with a weak D call TRBD1 (6 bases). Germline assignment: CDR1 SNHLY and CDR2 FYNNEI. The CDR3 is 15 amino acids. Trimming shortened V by 3 bases and J by 6 bases, and 15 bases separated the two germline ends. CDR3 region: CASSDKAGVGNEQFF. CDR3 DNA sequence: TGTGCCAGCAGTGATAAAGCAGGGGTGGGCAATGAGCAGTTCTTC.

The chain uses TRBV28 and TRBJ2-7; possibly TRBD2 for D (5 bases). V lost 3 bases and J lost 7, with 16 bases in between. The CDR3 has 14 amino acids. Germline values: CDR1 MDHEN, CDR2 SYDVKM. The CDR3, as DNA: TGTGCCAGCAGTTTTCCAGGCTCCCGGGAAGAGCAGTACTTC. The encoded protein is CASSFPGSREEQYF.

The chain links TRBV7-2 to TRBJ1-2; TRBD1 aligns across 7 bases. Per germline, CDR1 SGHTA and CDR2 FQGNSA. The V segment lost 4 bases and the J segment 4 bases; nucleotides outside the gene matches: 3. The CDR3 sequence is 13 residues long. The CDR3: CASSSWDSYGYTF. For the CDR3, the DNA is TGTGCCAGCAGCTCGTGGGACAGCTATGGCTACACCTTC.

This sequence joins TRBV5-1 and TRBJ1-1, with TRBD1 identical over 9 bases. Looked up from germline, CDR1 is SGHRS and CDR2 is YFSETQ. The V and J ends lost 8 bases and 1 base, in that order; junction bases with no gene match: 6. This CDR3 has 14 amino acids. CDR3 in amino acids: CASTGGGQNTEAFF. DNA for the CDR3: TGCGCCAGTACAGGGGGCGGCCAGAACACTGAAGCTTTCTTT.

This clone was found a few times. V usage is TRBV5-1 and J usage is TRBJ1-4, with 10 bases fitting TRBD1. The CDR3 spans 17 residues. The germline V gene has CDR1 SGHRS and CDR2 YFSETQ. J was trimmed by 8 bases and V by 1 base; bases with no gene match: 11. This CDR3 reads CASSLNVLGTGDEKLFF. The CDR3 nucleotides are TGCGCCAGCAGCTTGAACGTATTGGGGACAGGGGACGAAAAACTGTTTTTT.

The chain recombines TRBV7-8 with TRBJ2-1; D uncertain. Trimming stripped 4 bases from V and 8 bases from J, with 18 bases between. Germline CDR1 reads SGHVS; CDR2 reads FQNEAQ. The CDR3 is made up of 15 amino acids. In DNA form, the CDR3 reads TGTGCCAGCAGCTCGTGGAGAACCCCTTCGCATGAGCAGTTCTTC. It yields the protein CASSSWRTPSHEQFF.

The chain uses TRBV5-6 and TRBJ2-6; D unclear. Trimming removed 0 bases from V and 3 bases from J, with 16 bases in between. From germline, CDR1 is SGHDT and CDR2 YYEEEE. The CDR3 length is 18 residues. The CDR3 coding sequence is TGTGCCAGCAGCTTGGGGCCTTTACAGTCCTATGGGGCCAACGTCCTGACTTTC. As protein: CASSLGPLQSYGANVLTF.

The rearrangement links TRBV29-1 to TRBJ2-2; 10 positions agree with TRBD1. Per the germline V gene, CDR1 is SQVTM and CDR2 is ANQGSEA. V shed 3 bases, J shed 7 bases, and the junction held 5 bases outside the gene matches. The CDR3 runs 14 residues. The CDR3 nucleotides read TGCAGCGTTGACCCGGACAGGGGGGGCGGGGAGCTGTTTTTT. Translation: CSVDPDRGGGELFF.

The CDR3 region has the DNA TGTGCCAGCAGCTTATCGCCCCGGCTTGGCGGGAGGCCCAACAATGAGCAGTTCTTC. Residues: CASSLSPRLGGRPNNEQFF. The J gene is TRBJ2-1, the V gene TRBV7-2; 8 bases map to TRBD2. V was clipped by 2 bases and J by 5 bases; unmatched bases: 17. The germline V gene has CDR1 SGHTA and CDR2 FQGNSA. This CDR3 is built from 19 residues.

The V gene is TRBV7-8, the J gene TRBJ1-2; no clear D gene. Germline-derived CDR1 and CDR2 are SGHVS and FQNEAQ. The CDR3 is 14 amino acids. Trimming removed 8 bases at V and 9 bases at J, with 22 bases between. Written as DNA, the CDR3 is TGTGCCAGCTCCTCGGACGGATTTCGGGGTAGCTACACCTTC. This translates into CASSSDGFRGSYTF.

The table lists this clone with many counts. This chain uses TRBV6-5 with TRBJ2-3; maybe TRBD2 (5 bases). CDR1 and CDR2 (germline): MNHEY, SVGAGI. The CDR3 length is 15 residues. Trimming took 5 bases from V and 6 from J, leaving 18 bases between them. The CDR3 DNA is TGTGCCAGCAGTATTTTCGGGAAGGCCGGGGATACGCAGTATTTT. It is translated as CASSIFGKAGDTQYF.

This clone was seen a single time. V usage is TRBV4-2 and J usage is TRBJ1-5, with no clear D. Per the germline V gene, CDR1 is LGHNA and CDR2 is YNFKEQ. V dropped 1 base and J dropped 7 bases, with 11 bases sitting between them. The CDR3 is made up of 14 amino acids. The DNA for the CDR3 is TGTGCCAGCAGCCAAGGCCGGTCGGGGCAGCCCCAGCATTTT. Translated, it gives CASSQGRSGQPQHF.

The V call is TRBV10-3, the J call TRBJ2-1; 8 bases map to TRBD2. The junction had 4 bases not matched to a gene; V was cut back by 4 bases and J by 5 bases. Germline CDR1 reads ENHRY; CDR2 reads SYGVKD. The CDR3 runs 14 residues. The CDR3 bases are TGTGCCATCAGTGGCGGGACTAGGAACAATGAGCAGTTCTTC. Amino acids: CAISGGTRNNEQFF.

The genes are TRBV14 and TRBJ1-2; D gene uncertain. Per germline, CDR1 SGHDN and CDR2 FVKESK. The V and J ends lost 2 bases and 3 bases respectively, with 10 bases between them. The CDR3 runs to 14 residues. The CDR3 region has the DNA TGTGCCAGCAGCCAAAGTGTGCGCGACTATGGCTACACCTTC. As protein: CASSQSVRDYGYTF.

The V gene is TRBV6-5, the J gene TRBJ1-4; 8 bases map to TRBD1. Trimming at V came to 4 bases and at J to 7 bases, leaving 8 bases not matched to a gene. Germline V CDR1 and CDR2: MNHEY, SVGAGI. This CDR3 spans 15 amino acids. CDR3 in DNA: TGTGCCAGCAGTTCACGGACAGGGCTAAGTGAAAAACTGTTTTTT. Translated, it gives CASSSRTGLSEKLFF.

V usage is TRBV11-2 and J usage is TRBJ2-7; possible D gene TRBD1, 5 bases. CDR1 is SGHAT and CDR2 is FQNNGV in the germline V gene. The CDR3 runs to 13 residues. V dropped 5 bases and J dropped 7 bases, with 15 bases sitting between them. This chain's CDR3 is CASSPGAQQEQYF. CDR3 in DNA: TGTGCCAGCAGCCCTGGGGCCCAGCAGGAGCAGTACTTC.

V is TRBV18 and J is TRBJ2-7, with TRBD1 matching over 7 bases. Trimming removed 2 bases from V and 5 bases from J; junction bases left unmatched: 9. Germline loops: CDR1 KGHSH, CDR2 LQKENI. This CDR3 has 15 residues. CDR3 loop: CASSPGTGEHHEQYF. DNA for the CDR3: TGTGCCAGCTCACCAGGCACAGGGGAACACCACGAGCAGTACTTC.

The chain uses TRBV19 and TRBJ2-2, with TRBD1 identical over 7 bases. The CDR3 has 16 residues. Germline CDR1 LNHDA, CDR2 SQIVND (reference sequence). With V trimmed by 6 bases and J by 0 bases, 7 bases remained unmatched. In DNA, the CDR3 is TGTGCCAGTAGCAAACAGGGGAACGCGAACACCGGGGAGCTGTTTTTT. Translating gives CASSKQGNANTGELFF.